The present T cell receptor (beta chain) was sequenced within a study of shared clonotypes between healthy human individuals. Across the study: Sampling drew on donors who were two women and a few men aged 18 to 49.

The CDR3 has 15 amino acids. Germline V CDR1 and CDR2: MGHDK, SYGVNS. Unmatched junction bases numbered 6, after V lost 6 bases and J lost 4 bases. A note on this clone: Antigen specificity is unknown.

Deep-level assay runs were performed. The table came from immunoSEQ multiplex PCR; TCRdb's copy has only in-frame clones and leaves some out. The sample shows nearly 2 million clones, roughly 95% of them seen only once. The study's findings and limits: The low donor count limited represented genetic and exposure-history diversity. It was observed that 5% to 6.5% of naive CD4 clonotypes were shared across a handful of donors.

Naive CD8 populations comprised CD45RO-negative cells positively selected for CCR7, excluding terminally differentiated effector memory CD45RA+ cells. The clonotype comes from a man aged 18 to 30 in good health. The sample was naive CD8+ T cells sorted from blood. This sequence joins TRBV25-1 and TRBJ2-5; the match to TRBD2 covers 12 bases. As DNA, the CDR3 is TGTGCCAGCAGCGCTAGCGGGGGGGCGGGAGAGACCCAGTACTTC. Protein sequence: CASSASGGAGETQYF.